Reported below is one T cell receptor (beta chain). Its recognized antigen is unknown. No base quality values were provided; no much bigger clone lies one nucleotide off. Measured from the cysteine to the phenylalanine, the CDR3 is 14 residues long. CDR3 DNA is the only sequence kept; it has 42 bases, read in frame from the first base. The germline V gene (reference sequence) yields MNHEY for CDR1 and SMNVEV for CDR2. V is trimmed back by 6 bases and J by 1 base, and the junction contains 4 bases that no gene match accounts for. The entry originates in a study of CD8 T cells in ankylosing spondylitis (dated 2017 in TCRdb). For context, the study as a whole: To find TCR variants linked to disease, the study profiled T cell receptor beta repertoires in ankylosing spondylitis patients and healthy donors. The full study cohort was made up of about 24 ankylosing spondylitis patients and about a hundred healthy donors. Peripheral blood was sampled, and synovial fluid was additionally collected from ankylosing spondylitis patients. Study-level results and caveats: In peripheral blood, the disease-linked clones were found at relatively low frequencies and had a CD8+ phenotype. Blood from ankylosing spondylitis patients appeared to be characterized by a TCR beta motif composed of eight highly homologous amino acid variants. Some of the motif variants had been reported before in the synovial fluid and blood of reactive arthritis patients, a finding that suggests common disease-initiation mechanisms. The disease-linked clones were reported as significantly enriched in matched synovial fluid samples from ankylosing spondylitis patients.

The sequencing machine was an Illumina HiSeq 2500. Quantitative 5'-RACE with molecular barcodes was the method used to prepare the TCR beta libraries. The authors' analysis ran thus. To identify disease-linked TCR variants, a new computational method was used, one built on a probabilistic model of VDJ rearrangement. TCRdb redid the processing of the public reads, applying fastp at Q25 and MiXCR, and retained in-frame beta chains. Rows are combined by CDR3 protein, so each entry shows the most common genes and DNA. The V and J calls follow TCRdb's processing rather than the paper's. Counted in this sample were approximately 200,000 distinct CDR3 sequences; about 13% of them appeared once. The ten biggest clones cover approximately 16% of the sample.

The sequenced material came from blood, either unsorted or a sorted T cell fraction (not recorded which). The chain couples TRBV27 to TRBJ2-7; 9 middle bases align to TRBD1. This TCR was sampled from a male donor with ankylosing spondylitis or in good health (not recorded which). CDR3 reads: CASSTDRGSYEQYF. The nucleotide sequence is TGTGCCAGCAGCACGGACAGGGGTTCCTACGAGCAGTACTTC.